Listed below are T cell receptor beta chains from one sample, sequenced in a study of T cell responses to AZD1222 COVID-19 vaccine. Measured with immunoSEQ multiplex PCR; TCRdb has only the in-frame clones, and not every one. The sample shows 200,000 to 300,000 clones, 85% to 95% of them seen only once. The sample in question was peripheral blood, obtained on day 0 of AZD1222 vaccination. These receptors were collected from an adult in good health. The CDR3 runs from the conserved cysteine through the conserved F or W. D genes are given only for firm matches. Size is omitted from some rows. Given values are once, few, many or a class for expanded clones.

-	TRBV4-1	-	TRBJ2-1	TGCGCCAGCAGCCAGCCGGGAGACAATGAGCAGTTCTTC	CASSQPGDNEQFF
-	TRBV27	-	TRBJ2-1	TGTGCCAGCAGTTTGACACGTCACAATGAGCAGTTCTTC	CASSLTRHNEQFF
-	TRBV19	-	TRBJ2-1	TGTGCCAGTAGTATTGAGGGGGGGCCGTACAATGAGCAGTTCTTC	CASSIEGGPYNEQFF
TRBD2	TRBV3-1/TRBV3-2	-	TRBJ2-2	TGTGCCAGCAGCCTACTAGCGGGATCATCCGGGGAGCTGTTTTTT	CASSLLAGSSGELFF
TRBD1	TRBV10-3	-	TRBJ1-2	TGTGCCATCAGTGAGTTGGGGACAGGAGGTTACACACTCTTC	CAISELGTGGYTLF
-	TRBV21-1	-	TRBJ2-3	TGTGCCAGCAGCAAAATGAGCGGACGCACAGATACGCAGTATTTT	CASSKMSGRTDTQYF
-	TRBV29-1	once	TRBJ2-7	TGCAGCGTTGAAGACAGAGACTACGAGCAGTACTTC	CSVEDRDYEQYF
-	TRBV28	once	TRBJ1-5	TGTGCCAGCAGTGGGGTTATTGGGGCCTCCCAAAGACCCCAGCATTTT	CASSGVIGASQRPQHF
TRBD2	TRBV7-2	once	TRBJ2-2	TGTGCCAGCAGCTTAGAACTAGCGTGGGAGCTGTTTTTT	CASSLELAWELFF
-	TRBV24-1	-	TRBJ1-1	TGTGCCACCCAGGGGCTAGCCACTGAAGCTTTCTTT	CATQGLATEAFF
-	TRBV14	-	TRBJ1-2	TGTGCCAGCAGCCATACGGGCTCTAACTTTTTCTATGGCTACACCTTC	CASSHTGSNFFYGYTF
-	TRBV6-2/TRBV6-3	-	TRBJ1-2	TGTGCCAGCAGTTACGTTTACAGGGCAAACTATGGCTACACCTTC	CASSYVYRANYGYTF
TRBD1	TRBV18	-	TRBJ2-5	TGTGCCAGCTCACGCTATGAGACAGGGCAAGAGACCCAGTACTTC	CASSRYETGQETQYF
-	TRBV9	-	TRBJ1-3	TGTGCCAGCAGCGCCCCTACGGGCGGAAACACCATATATTTT	CASSAPTGGNTIYF
-	TRBV29-1	-	TRBJ2-7	TGCAGCGTTGGCGGAGGGGGTCGCTACGAGCAGTACTTC	CSVGGGGRYEQYF
-	TRBV12-5	-	TRBJ1-1	TGTGCTAGTGGCATCAATCTGAACACTGAAGCTTTCTTT	CASGINLNTEAFF
-	TRBV5-8	-	TRBJ2-1	TGTGCCAGCAGCTTCCGCAATGAGCAGTTCTTC	CASSFRNEQFF
-	TRBV9	-	TRBJ2-7	TGTGCCAGCAGCGTAGAGGCAGGGTCCTACGAGCAGTACTTC	CASSVEAGSYEQYF
-	TRBV5-5	-	TRBJ2-1	TGTGCCAGCAGGTTCGCCGGGTCTGGCGGCAATGAGCAGTTCTTC	CASRFAGSGGNEQFF
TRBD1	TRBV18	-	TRBJ1-1	TGTGCCAGCTCAAGACAGGGGGCGATAGACACTGAAGCTTTCTTT	CASSRQGAIDTEAFF
-	TRBV27	-	TRBJ2-2	TGTGCCAGCAGTCCTTACACCGGGGAGCTGTTTTTT	CASSPYTGELFF
TRBD2	TRBV5-1	-	TRBJ2-3	TGCGCCAGCAGCTTGGAGGCTAGCGGGGCAGATACGCAGTATTTT	CASSLEASGADTQYF
-	TRBV20-1	-	TRBJ2-2	TGCAGTGCACAGGGCCCAGGGGAGCTGTTTTTT	CSAQGPGELFF
-	TRBV2	-	TRBJ2-1	TGTGCCAGCAGTGAAGTTAGGTCAGCCAATGAGCAGTTCTTC	CASSEVRSANEQFF